A selection of T cell receptor beta chains follows, all from one sample in a study of cytomegalovirus exposure and HLA in healthy donors. Clones were sequenced by immunoSEQ multiplex PCR, and TCRdb holds only the in-frame ones, with some missing. The table records more than 70,000 clones, roughly 67% of them present only once. The source material was PBMCs. The receptor source for this set is a middle-aged man in good health and CMV-seropositive. The CDR3 runs from the conserved cysteine through the conserved F or W. D genes are given only for firm matches. The listing skips clone size in some rows; elsewhere it reads once, few, many or a size class.

TGCAGCGTTGAAGGGGCGGGGGGGACTACGCGAGAGACCCAGTACTTC CSVEGAGGTTRETQYF NA TRBD2 TRBJ2-5 TRBV29-1
TGTGCCAGCAGCTTAGCTCGGGCTAGCGGGAGCGGCGCACACAATGAGCAGTTCTTC CASSLARASGSGAHNEQFF once TRBD2 TRBJ2-1 TRBV7-9
TGCAGCGCCGGGGGGGGGTCTTCGGACGAAAAACTGTTTTTT CSAGGGSSDEKLFF NA NA TRBJ1-4 TRBV29-1
TGTGCTAGCACCAGGGGCGCGAACACCGGGGAGCTGTTTTTT CASTRGANTGELFF NA NA TRBJ2-2 TRBV6-5
TGCGCCAGCAGCTTGGCGGGTGGGTATGAGCAGTTCTTC CASSLAGGYEQFF NA NA TRBJ2-1 TRBV5-1
TGTGCCATCAGTGGTCTTAGCGGGAGGGATGGCGATACGCAGTATTTT CAISGLSGRDGDTQYF NA TRBD2 TRBJ2-3 TRBV10-3
TGTGCCAGCAGTGAATCCGGGGGTGTGGGCACAGATACGCAGTATTTT CASSESGGVGTDTQYF few NA TRBJ2-3 TRBV6-1
TGTGCCAGCAGTTCGGGTGGAAAACTGTTTTTT CASSSGGKLFF NA NA TRBJ1-4 TRBV6-5
TGCAGTGCTAGACCACAAGAGACCCAGTACTTC CSARPQETQYF few NA TRBJ2-5 TRBV20-1
TGTGCCAGTACCGGGACTAGCGGGAGTGAAGAGCAGTTCTTC CASTGTSGSEEQFF NA TRBD2 TRBJ2-1 TRBV27
TGTGCCAGCAGCTCCCGGACAGATCTTAGCAATCAGCCCCAGCATTTT CASSSRTDLSNQPQHF NA NA TRBJ1-5 TRBV5-5
TGTGCCAGCAGCTTAGGACAGACCACAACTAATGAAAAACTGTTTTTT CASSLGQTTTNEKLFF few NA TRBJ1-4 TRBV7-8
TGTGCTAGTGGTTTGCCAGGGCTTGGCGAGCAGTACTTC CASGLPGLGEQYF NA NA TRBJ2-7 TRBV12-5
TGTGCCAGCAGCCTCCGGACAGGGGAGTTAGTTGGCTACACCTTC CASSLRTGELVGYTF few TRBD1 TRBJ1-2 TRBV7-2
TGTGCCAGCAGCTCGCAGGGGTATGGCTACACCTTC CASSSQGYGYTF NA NA TRBJ1-2 TRBV7-2
TGCGCCAGCAGCTTGGATCCGGGACAGGGGCCCCTAAATGAAAAACTGTTTTTT CASSLDPGQGPLNEKLFF NA TRBD1 TRBJ1-4 TRBV5-1
TGTGCCAGCAGCTCCTACGACAGGGTAAATTCACCCCTCCACTTT CASSSYDRVNSPLHF few TRBD1 TRBJ1-6 TRBV7-2
TGTGCCAGCAGCTCGACAGGGGCCTTCTTTGAGCAGTACTTC CASSSTGAFFEQYF NA TRBD1 TRBJ2-7 TRBV6-5
TGTGCCAGCAAGGGACAGGGGAATGGCTACACCTTC CASKGQGNGYTF NA TRBD1 TRBJ1-2 TRBV28
TGTGCCAGCAGCTCGGACAGGGGCTCTGGAAACACCATATATTTT CASSSDRGSGNTIYF NA TRBD1 TRBJ1-3 TRBV7-2
TGCAGCGTTGAGTCTATTAGCGGGGGGGCCGGTAGCACAGATACGCAGTATTTT CSVESISGGAGSTDTQYF NA TRBD2 TRBJ2-3 TRBV29-1
TGTGCCAGCAGTGGACAGGTTGGGGCCTACGAGCAGTACTTC CASSGQVGAYEQYF few TRBD1 TRBJ2-7 TRBV6-6
TGCGCCAGCAGCTTGGAGTTGGGACAGGGGAACCACGAGCAGTACTTC CASSLELGQGNHEQYF NA TRBD1 TRBJ2-7 TRBV5-1
TGTGCCAGCACCCCTAGGGGCAGGGGGTATGGCTACACCTTC CASTPRGRGYGYTF NA TRBD1 TRBJ1-2 TRBV6-6
TGTGCCAGCAGCTTACGGGACAGGGGTTGGGATACTGAAGCTTTCTTT CASSLRDRGWDTEAFF NA TRBD1 TRBJ1-1 TRBV7-8
TGCGCCAGCAGCTTGGGGAGGGTAGGGAACACTGAAGCTTTCTTT CASSLGRVGNTEAFF NA NA TRBJ1-1 TRBV5-1
TGTGCCAGCAGCTTAACGGTCGGGAACACTGAAGCTTTCTTT CASSLTVGNTEAFF NA NA TRBJ1-1 TRBV7-3
TGTGCCAGCAGCTTAGTGGTTTCGACAGGGCCGTTCTTC CASSLVVSTGPFF NA TRBD1 TRBJ2-1 TRBV7-8
TGTGCCATCACTTCGGGGGGGCAGGGTGAAGCTTTCTTT CAITSGGQGEAFF NA NA TRBJ1-1 TRBV10-3
TGTGCCAGCAGCCCAAGGGAGACAGGGACGGTGGAGCAGTACTTC CASSPRETGTVEQYF NA TRBD1 TRBJ2-7 TRBV7-2
TGTGCCAGCAGTTTTCGAGTGTCCTACGAGCAGTACTTC CASSFRVSYEQYF NA NA TRBJ2-7 TRBV28
TGTGCCAGCAGCCAATCTAGCGGGAGGACAGATACGCAGTATTTT CASSQSSGRTDTQYF few TRBD2 TRBJ2-3 TRBV13
TGTGCCAGCAGTGGGAATAGCGGGGGGGAGGAGTTCTTC CASSGNSGGEEFF NA TRBD2 TRBJ2-1 TRBV2
TGTGCCAGCAGCCCATCCGCTACCCCCTACGAGCAGTACTTC CASSPSATPYEQYF few NA TRBJ2-7 TRBV7-2
TGCGCCAGCAGCTGGCAGGGTTTTGGTACCGGGGAGCTGTTTTTT CASSWQGFGTGELFF NA NA TRBJ2-2 TRBV5-1
TGTGCCAGCAGCCTACAGATGAACACTGAAGCTTTCTTT CASSLQMNTEAFF NA NA TRBJ1-1 TRBV11-1
TGTGCCAGCAGCTTAGATCTACAGGGACGTATCTGGTTC CASSLDLQGRIWF NA NA TRBJ1-2 TRBV7-2
TGCGCCAGCAGCTTCACAGGGGGAGCGGACACTGAAGCTTTCTTT CASSFTGGADTEAFF NA TRBD1 TRBJ1-1 TRBV5-1
TGTGCCAGCAGCAGGGGACTTCTGAGCTCCTACGAGCAGTACTTC CASSRGLLSSYEQYF once NA TRBJ2-7 TRBV5-4
TGTGCCATCAGTGAGTCTTCCGGGACAGGTAGCAATCAGCCCCAGCATTTT CAISESSGTGSNQPQHF NA TRBD1 TRBJ1-5 TRBV10-3